One and the same sample provided the 12 T cell receptor beta chains below, sequenced in a study of blood T cell repertoires in COVID-19. The protocol was immunoSEQ multiplex PCR, while the TCRdb copy is restricted to in-frame clones and leaves out a portion. The sample consists of roughly 100,000 clones, almost 80% of them appearing once. Input material: peripheral blood. The receptors derive from a man in his 60s with active or convalescent COVID-19.

V is TRBV5-4 and J is TRBJ2-1; 11 bases map to TRBD2. From germline, CDR1 is SGHNT and CDR2 YYREEE (reference sequence). Losses at the gene ends were 5 bases for V and 3 bases for J; bases not matched to a gene: 4. The CDR3 has 15 amino acids. CDR3: CASRRGLADYNEQFF. The CDR3 region has the DNA TGTGCCAGCAGAAGGGGACTAGCGGACTACAATGAGCAGTTCTTC.

The V call is TRBV2, the J call TRBJ1-1; D remains ambiguous. The V end lost 7 bases, the J end lost 4 bases, and 19 bases lay between the germline ends. Germline V gives CDR1 SNHLY, CDR2 FYNNEI. The CDR3 is 15 residues long. CDR3 protein: CASISMGSGSTEAFF. In DNA, the CDR3 is TGTGCCAGCATATCAATGGGGAGTGGGAGCACTGAAGCTTTCTTT.

This clone occurred once. J is TRBJ2-3 and V is TRBV29-1; 7 bases are a match to TRBD2. Germline CDR1 is SQVTM and CDR2 is ANQGSEA. The CDR3 consists of 14 residues. V lost 6 bases, J lost 3 bases, and 9 bases stayed unmatched. The CDR3: CSVAERGTTDTQYF. CDR3 bases: TGCAGCGTGGCCGAGCGGGGAACAACAGATACGCAGTATTTT.

This CDR3 is CASSPSLNLLQPQHF. CDR3 in DNA: TGTGCCAGCAGCCCGAGTCTGAATTTGCTGCAGCCCCAGCATTTT. The V and J genes are TRBV3-1 (or the pseudogene TRBV3-2) and TRBJ1-5; no firm D call. The CDR3 is 15 residues long. V lost 4 bases and J lost 7, with 17 bases in between. Per germline, CDR1 LGHDT and CDR2 YNNKEL (reference sequence).

This clone was counted a few times. The CDR3 bases are TGTGCCAGCAGCACCGGACTAGCGGGAGGGGAAGAGACCCAGTACTTC. Its translation is CASSTGLAGGEETQYF. The chain carries TRBV21-1 and TRBJ2-5; the D segment call TRBD2 is taken from the table without a DNA check. TRBV21-1 is a pseudogene locus. This CDR3 is built from 16 residues.

V usage is TRBV9 and J usage is TRBJ2-1; TRBD2 agrees at 9 bases. Trimming took 3 bases from V and 4 from J; bases not matched to a gene: 8. The V gene's germline CDR1 is SGDLS and CDR2 YYNGEE. The CDR3 is 16 amino acids. CDR3 bases: TGTGCCAGCAGCGCCAGAGGAGCGGGAGGATACAATGAGCAGTTCTTC. This translates into CASSARGAGGYNEQFF.

The CDR3 protein is CASSPWGKKSYEQYF. CDR3 sequence (DNA): TGTGCCAGCAGCCCCTGGGGCAAAAAGTCCTACGAGCAGTACTTC. The V and J genes are TRBV5-8 and TRBJ2-7, with D perhaps TRBD1 (5 bases). Trimming stripped 4 bases from V and 1 base from J, with 15 bases between. This CDR3 comprises 15 residues. The V gene's germline CDR1 is SGHTS and CDR2 YDEGEE.

DNA for the CDR3: TGTGCCAGCAGTTTTCTGTCGGGACAGAATCAGCCCCAGCATTTT. As protein: CASSFLSGQNQPQHF. The rearrangement uses TRBV28 and TRBJ1-5; 7 bases fit TRBD1. In germline, CDR1 is MDHEN, CDR2 SYDVKM. The J segment lost 4 bases and the V segment lost 3 bases, leaving 6 bases of the junction unmatched. The CDR3 runs 15 residues.

The count of this clone is one. The chain has TRBV21-1 and TRBJ1-1; the DNA was not used to check the table's D call, TRBD1. TRBV21-1 is noted as a pseudogene. CDR3 size: 14 residues. The DNA for the CDR3 is TGTGCCAGCCGGGCCCCAGGGCTGAACACTGAAGCTTTCTTT. Translated, it gives CASRAPGLNTEAFF.

The V and J genes are TRBV7-8 and TRBJ1-5, with D unclear. The CDR3 spans 14 residues. V was clipped by 0 bases and J by 7 bases, with 10 bases between them. Germline values: CDR1 SGHVS, CDR2 FQNEAQ. Here the CDR3 DNA reads TGTGCCAGCAGCTTAGCAATTCAGGCCCAGCCCCAGCATTTT. It is translated as CASSLAIQAQPQHF. Drawing the rest from reference TRBV7-8 and TRBJ1-5, the complete variable domain is GAGVSQSPRYKVAKRGQDVALRCDPISGHVSLFWYQQALGQGPEFLTYFQNEAQLDKSGLPSDRFFAERPEGSVSTLKIQRTQQEDSAVYLCASSLAIQAQPQHFGDGTRLSIL.

The chain employs TRBV3-1 (or the pseudogene TRBV3-2) and TRBJ2-7, with 7 bases lining up with TRBD2. This CDR3 spans 14 amino acids. Trimming took 1 base from V and 3 from J; bases not matched to a gene: 3. CDR1 LGHDT and CDR2 YNNKEL come from the germline V gene (reference sequence). The CDR3 protein is CASSQVASGYEQYF. CDR3 bases: TGTGCCAGCAGCCAAGTGGCTAGCGGCTACGAGCAGTACTTC.

The chain employs TRBV5-1 and TRBJ2-1; 8 bases fit TRBD2. V lost 4 bases to trimming and J lost 7 bases; unmatched junction nucleotides: 10. Germline values: CDR1 SGHRS, CDR2 YFSETQ. The CDR3 extends over 15 amino acids. The CDR3 bases are TGCGCCAGCAGCCCGGGGGGCGGGAGGCGAAATGAGCAGTTCTTC. Its translation: CASSPGGGRRNEQFF.